This TCR beta chain was identified in a study of OX40 agonist ivuxolimab in advanced cancers. Whole-study context: Dosing consisted of intravenous ivuxolimab at 0.01 to 10 mg/kg every 2 weeks. Patients were approximately 80% male with ages roughly 23 to 85, mean about 65. Study-level points and caveats: More expanded clones were found, on average, in CD8+ than in CD4+ T cells.

The method was immunoSEQ multiplex PCR; TCRdb's version includes in-frame clones alone and lacks a portion of them. This sample has roughly 75,000 clones, with roughly nine tenths found just once. This clone was counted a few times. Antigen unknown. Sequences were derived from CD4+ or CD8+ T cells sorted from blood, sampled in a trial of the OX40 agonist ivuxolimab. The sequence came from an adult with an advanced solid tumor such as melanoma, head and neck, liver or kidney cancer.

CDR3 DNA sequence: TGTGCCAGCAGTCCCATCGGGACACCGGATCAGCCCCAGCATTTT. This translates into CASSPIGTPDQPQHF. The V call is TRBV28, the J call TRBJ1-5; maybe TRBD1 (6 bases). Per germline, CDR1 MDHEN and CDR2 SYDVKM. The ends were cut back, 5 bases at V and 5 bases at J, with 16 bases in the middle. The CDR3 covers 15 residues. Using reference TRBV28 and TRBJ1-5 for the parts outside the CDR3, the full variable domain is DVKVTQSSRYLVKRTGEKVFLECVQDMDHENMFWYRQDPGLGLRLIYFSYDVKMKEKGDIPEGYSVSREKKERFSLILESASTNQTSMYLCASSPIGTPDQPQHFGDGTRLSIL.